One sample yielded the 30 T cell receptor beta chains listed below, sequenced in a study of graft-versus-host responses after intestinal transplantation. Generated by immunoSEQ multiplex PCR, the TCRdb table keeps only in-frame clones and is missing some. Found here are over 20,000 clones, about 45% of them singletons; the top ten hold 0.88%. This specimen was alloreactive CD4+ T cells from a mixed lymphocyte reaction culture, taken before intestinal transplant. Subset described: CFSE-low proliferating T cells sorted from roughly six-day pre-transplant mixed lymphocyte reaction (GvH or HvG direction). The receptors here all came from a human patient who received an intestinal transplant.

This chain joins TRBV7-9 and TRBJ2-3; 7 nucleotides agree with TRBD2. Trimming removed 5 bases from V and 1 base from J; junction bases left unmatched: 6. This CDR3 has 15 amino acids. The V gene's germline CDR1 is SEHNR and CDR2 FQNEAQ (reference sequence). Written as DNA, the CDR3 is TGTGCCAGCAGCCGCGGACTAGGTGGCACAGATACGCAGTATTTT. This sequence encodes CASSRGLGGTDTQYF.

The V and J genes are TRBV18 and TRBJ1-1, with a possible D match to TRBD1 (6 bases). The CDR3 has 15 amino acids. Germline lookup yields CDR1 KGHSH and CDR2 LQKENI. V was cut by 3 bases and J by 0 bases, with 11 bases left in between. This chain's CDR3 is CASSPTTGLNTEAFF. The CDR3 coding sequence is TGTGCCAGCTCACCCACGACAGGACTGAACACTGAAGCTTTCTTT.

This clone was recorded a few times. The gene calls are TRBV18 and TRBJ2-7; 8 nucleotides agree with TRBD1. The CDR3 contains 16 residues. Trimming at V came to 2 bases and at J to 0 bases, leaving 6 bases not matched to a gene. Germline V gene sequence: CDR1 KGHSH, CDR2 LQKENI. CDR3 nucleotide sequence: TGTGCCAGCTCACCAACCGGGACAGGTTTCTCCTACGAGCAGTACTTC. It encodes CASSPTGTGFSYEQYF. Full variable domain (rest looked up from reference TRBV18 and TRBJ2-7): NAGVMQNPRHLVRRRGQEARLRCSPMKGHSHVYWYRQLPEEGLKFMVYLQKENIIDESGMPKERFSAEFPKEGPSILRIQQVVRGDSAAYFCASSPTGTGFSYEQYFGPGTRLTVT.

This clone was detected only a few times. The gene calls are TRBV7-2 and TRBJ2-7; TRBD2 agrees at 10 bases. Unmatched junction bases numbered 5, after V lost 1 base and J lost 2 bases. The CDR3 loop spans 16 amino acids. Germline CDR1 is SGHTA and CDR2 is FQGNSA. As DNA, the CDR3 is TGTGCCAGCAGCTTAGTCCCTAGCGGGGGACCCTACGAGCAGTACTTC. As protein: CASSLVPSGGPYEQYF.

This clone has a handful of counts. The J gene is TRBJ2-3, the V gene TRBV6-5; 11 bases agree with TRBD2. This CDR3 has 15 amino acids. Trimming took 2 bases from V and 7 from J; bases not matched to a gene: 5. The germline CDR1 and CDR2 sequences are MNHEY and SVGAGI. DNA of the CDR3: TGTGCCAGCAGTTACGGCCTAGCGGGGGGTTATACGCAGTATTTT. Protein: CASSYGLAGGYTQYF.

The chain employs TRBV19 and TRBJ1-4, with D possibly being TRBD1 (5 bases). This CDR3 is 15 amino acids long. Trimming removed 1 base at V and 8 bases at J, with 14 bases between. Germline lookup yields CDR1 LNHDA and CDR2 SQIVND (reference sequence). CDR3 in amino acids: CASSIGGVRPEKLFF. CDR3 DNA: TGTGCCAGTAGTATAGGGGGGGTTAGGCCGGAAAAACTGTTTTTT.

The V and J genes are TRBV7-2 and TRBJ1-4, with D perhaps matching TRBD1 (6 bases). This CDR3 comprises 15 residues. The V gene's germline CDR1 is SGHTA and CDR2 FQGNSA. Trimming took off 7 bases at V and 8 bases at J, with 20 bases between the two ends. The CDR3 spells CASKKRQAGAEKLFF. The CDR3 region has the DNA TGTGCCAGCAAAAAAAGGCAGGCAGGGGCGGAAAAACTGTTTTTT.

This clone was detected only a few times. This chain uses TRBV5-1 with TRBJ1-1, with 8 nucleotides matching TRBD1. CDR3 length: 14 residues. The V gene's germline CDR1 is SGHRS and CDR2 YFSETQ. V was pared by 0 bases and J by 4 bases, with 2 bases of the junction left unmatched. CDR3 sequence reads: CASSLDRGVTEAFF. The CDR3, as DNA: TGCGCCAGCAGCTTGGACAGGGGGGTCACTGAAGCTTTCTTT.

In this sample, this clone turned up a few times. This chain links TRBV12-5 with TRBJ2-3; 10 bases match TRBD2. J gave up 3 bases and V 1 base, and 4 bases lay outside the gene matches. The germline CDR1 and CDR2 sequences are LGHNT and FRNRAP. The CDR3 has 16 amino acids. This CDR3 reads CASGLGSGGLTDTQYF. The CDR3 DNA reads as TGTGCTAGTGGTTTGGGTAGCGGGGGGCTAACAGATACGCAGTATTTT.

In its sample, this clone was seen once. The chain is built from TRBV5-4 and TRBJ2-5, with TRBD1 matching 9 bases. The junction had 5 bases not matched to a gene; V was cut back by 5 bases and J by 0 bases. The CDR3 length is 15 residues. Germline V lookup: CDR1 SGHNT, CDR2 YYREEE (reference sequence). CDR3 loop: CASRERDRDQETQYF. The DNA for the CDR3 is TGTGCCAGCAGGGAAAGGGACAGGGACCAAGAGACCCAGTACTTC.

J is TRBJ1-2 and V is TRBV4-1; no definite D call. The CDR3 contains 15 residues. From germline, CDR1 is MGHRA and CDR2 YSYEKL. Trimming cost V 0 bases and J 8 bases, with 16 bases left between them. The CDR3 DNA reads TGCGCCAGCAGCCAAGACGGCACGCAGTGGGAGGGCTACACCTTC. This gives the protein CASSQDGTQWEGYTF.

The gene calls are TRBV6-5 and TRBJ2-1; 9 positions match TRBD2. Germline V gives CDR1 MNHEY, CDR2 SVGAGI. This CDR3 comprises 14 residues. V lost 7 bases and J lost 7; bases outside the gene matches: 8. This CDR3 is CASTGTSKMNEQFF. The CDR3 nucleotides read TGTGCCAGCACCGGGACTAGCAAAATGAATGAGCAGTTCTTC.

V usage is TRBV9 and J usage is TRBJ1-4; D is unresolved. CDR3 size: 15 residues. Germline loops: CDR1 SGDLS, CDR2 YYNGEE. Trimming took 0 bases from V and 3 from J, leaving 9 bases between them. CDR3 nucleotide sequence: TGTGCCAGCAGCGTAGGAAACAGCCCTAATGAAAAACTGTTTTTT. Amino acids: CASSVGNSPNEKLFF.

This clone was detected a few times. The V gene is TRBV2, the J gene TRBJ1-3; a weak D match, TRBD1 (6 bases). The length of the CDR3 is 16 residues. CDR1 is SNHLY, CDR2 FYNNEI, per germline. V shed 3 bases and J shed 5 bases, with 17 bases lying between them. CDR3 in DNA: TGTGCCAGCAGTGATCCCCGCACAGGGAATAGAAACACCATATATTTT. Protein sequence: CASSDPRTGNRNTIYF.

This CDR3 reads CASSPGLASTDTQYF. CDR3 DNA: TGTGCCAGCTCGCCCGGACTAGCGAGCACAGATACGCAGTATTTT. This chain joins TRBV18 and TRBJ2-3; 9 nucleotides agree with TRBD2. Germline loops: CDR1 KGHSH, CDR2 LQKENI. This CDR3 is 15 amino acids long. Unmatched junction bases numbered 4, after V lost 6 bases and J lost 0 bases.

The gene calls are TRBV6-6 and TRBJ1-5; 7 bases match TRBD1. There are 16 residues in the CDR3. Looked up from germline, CDR1 is MNHNY and CDR2 is SVGAGI (reference sequence). J lost 3 bases, V lost 5 bases, and 10 bases had no gene match. The CDR3 DNA sequence: TGTGCCAGCAGTCATCCACAGGGGATTCCCAATCAGCCCCAGCATTTT. This gives the protein CASSHPQGIPNQPQHF.

As for this clone: The junction and the germline gene differ at one end; a read error may be behind it. V and J are TRBV7-7 and TRBJ1-1; 10 nucleotides agree with TRBD1. The germline V gene encodes CDR1 SSHAT and CDR2 FNYEAQ (reference sequence). This CDR3 has 15 amino acids. The CDR3: CASSPWTGGRTEAFF. The DNA of the CDR3 is TGTGCTAGCAGCCCCTGGACAGGGGGGCGCACTGAAGCTTTCTTT.

V and J are TRBV14 and TRBJ2-1; no clear D. The germline gives CDR1 SGHDN, CDR2 FVKESK. Trimming cost V 3 bases and J 9 bases, with 15 bases left between them. CDR3 length: 14 residues. The DNA of the CDR3 is TGTGCCAGCAGCCAGGTATACCGAGGCGGTGAGCAGTTCTTC. Translating it yields CASSQVYRGGEQFF.

This clone came up a few times. The chain is built from TRBV6-6 and TRBJ1-4; D is perhaps TRBD1 (5 bases). CDR1 is MNHNY and CDR2 is SVGAGI in the germline V gene (reference sequence). The CDR3 covers 13 residues. V was pared by 8 bases and J by 8 bases, with 15 bases between. The CDR3 region has the DNA TGTGCCAGCCGGGGGGACTCTTTGGAAAAACTGTTTTTT. Encoded protein: CASRGDSLEKLFF.

This clone came up a few times. The rearrangement joins TRBV5-4 to TRBJ2-3; unclear D gene. This CDR3 region has 14 residues. In germline, CDR1 is SGHNT, CDR2 YYREEE (reference sequence). Trimming took 2 bases from V and 4 from J, leaving 11 bases between them. The CDR3 DNA sequence: TGTGCCAGCAGCTTTATCGTCAGATCAGATACGCAGTATTTT. Its protein product is CASSFIVRSDTQYF.

A few counts support this clone. The V call is TRBV28, the J call TRBJ1-6; no reliable D call. The CDR3 has 12 residues. The germline V gene has CDR1 MDHEN and CDR2 SYDVKM. V lost 3 bases and J lost 10, with 7 bases in between. The CDR3, as DNA: TGTGCCAGCAGTTTGTCGGGATCACCCCTCCACTTT. Its protein is CASSLSGSPLHF. Drawing the rest from reference TRBV28 and TRBJ1-6, the complete variable domain is DVKVTQSSRYLVKRTGEKVFLECVQDMDHENMFWYRQDPGLGLRLIYFSYDVKMKEKGDIPEGYSVSREKKERFSLILESASTNQTSMYLCASSLSGSPLHFGNGTRLTVT.

The chain combines TRBV6-1 with TRBJ1-2; D perhaps matches TRBD1 (6 bases). Germline CDR1 and CDR2: MNHNS and SASEGT. The CDR3 sequence is 13 residues long. V was shortened by 6 bases and J by 2 bases, with 10 bases between the two germline ends. The CDR3 region has the DNA TGTGCCAGCAGGGGGGACAAAAACTATGGCTACACCTTC. Its protein is CASRGDKNYGYTF.

This chain joins TRBV7-9 and TRBJ2-5; 10 nucleotides align to TRBD1. From germline, CDR1 is SEHNR and CDR2 FQNEAQ (reference sequence). J lost 5 bases, V lost 1 base, and 10 bases had no gene match. This CDR3 spans 17 amino acids. CDR3 amino acids: CASSLDLGDRGRETQYF. The CDR3 DNA is TGTGCCAGCAGCTTAGACTTAGGGGACAGGGGCCGGGAGACCCAGTACTTC.

This sequence joins TRBV27 and TRBJ2-7, with 11 bases fitting TRBD2. V gave up 6 bases and J gave up 5 bases; unmatched junction bases: 6. The CDR3 sequence is 14 residues long. Germline values: CDR1 MNHEY, CDR2 SMNVEV (reference sequence). CDR3 loop: CASRKTSGDNEQYF. The CDR3 DNA reads as TGTGCCAGCAGGAAGACTAGCGGGGACAACGAGCAGTACTTC.

The chain combines TRBV27 with TRBJ2-2; TRBD1 matches at 7 bases. The CDR3 consists of 16 residues. V lost 5 bases to trimming and J lost 4 bases; unmatched junction nucleotides: 10. Germline V gene data show CDR1 as MNHEY and CDR2 as SMNVEV (reference sequence). CDR3 residues: CASSPRRGGPTGELFF. The CDR3 DNA sequence: TGTGCCAGCAGTCCGCGGAGAGGGGGCCCCACCGGGGAGCTGTTTTTT.

The table lists this clone with a count of one. The rearrangement joins TRBV18 to TRBJ2-7, with D possibly being TRBD1 (5 bases). In germline, CDR1 is KGHSH, CDR2 LQKENI. Trimming pared 5 bases from V and 1 base from J, leaving 12 bases between. CDR3 length equals 14 residues. The CDR3 reads CASSIGTGSYEQYF. The DNA for the CDR3 is TGTGCCAGCTCAATTGGAACAGGTTCCTACGAGCAGTACTTC.

This clone was seen a few times. This sequence joins TRBV5-1 and TRBJ1-2, with 7 positions matching TRBD1. Trimming removed 4 bases from V and 5 bases from J; junction bases left unmatched: 14. Germline values: CDR1 SGHRS, CDR2 YFSETQ. CDR3 length equals 16 residues. The CDR3 region is CASSRENGQDLYGYTF. CDR3 DNA sequence: TGCGCCAGCAGCCGGGAAAACGGACAGGACTTATATGGCTACACCTTC.

Of note for this clone: An end of the junction does not agree with germline; a read error may underlie this. The genes are TRBV5-4 and TRBJ2-1; possibly TRBD2 for D (6 bases). Germline V gene lookup returns CDR1 SGHNT and CDR2 YYREEE (reference sequence). The CDR3 contains 15 residues. The CDR3 protein is CAGSPTGDLYNEQFF. The CDR3 DNA reads TGTGCCGGCAGCCCCACGGGGGATCTCTACAATGAGCAGTTCTTC.

This clone has only a few counts. The chain combines TRBV5-1 with TRBJ2-5; 10 nucleotides match TRBD2. The CDR3 runs 15 residues. Germline V gene lookup returns CDR1 SGHRS and CDR2 YFSETQ. Losses at the gene ends were 2 bases for V and 3 bases for J; bases not matched to a gene: 4. CDR3 sequence (DNA): TGCGCCAGCAGCTTTTGGCTAGCGGGGGAAGAGACCCAGTACTTC. The encoded protein is CASSFWLAGEETQYF.

The chain joins TRBV2 to TRBJ1-5, with D uncertain. The germline gives CDR1 SNHLY, CDR2 FYNNEI. With 2 bases removed from V and 6 bases from J, the gap between germline ends came to 5 bases. CDR3 length equals 12 residues. The CDR3 loop reads CASSEFGQPQHF. The CDR3 DNA is TGTGCCAGCAGTGAATTCGGTCAGCCCCAGCATTTT.